The subject of this entry is one TCR beta chain. The antigen is undetermined. Preparation of TRB cDNA libraries relied on 5' RACE carrying UMI labels. TCRdb reworked the 5' RACE reads into one entry per CDR3 protein, no DNA. The data include around 150,000 distinct CDR3 sequences; the top ten clones carry 0.4% to 0.45%. Among CD8+ T cells, naive ones were CD45RO-CCR7+CD27+CD95-. This record comes from a study of CXCR3-negative and CXCR3-positive naive CD8 T cells. The study, taken as a whole, reports: Comparably high diversity was seen in both naive subsets, and much lower diversity in memory CD8+ cells. CXCR3-positive naive cells had TRB CDR3s that were more hydrophobic than CXCR3-negative naive cells had. CXCR3 expression dropped partially after cryopreservation, and most assays relied on fresh PBMCs. Because surface CD5 did not distinguish the naive subsets, TCR strength was inferred from TRB CDR3 properties.

The specimen was naive CXCR3+ CD8+ T cells from blood. Sample subset: CD45RO-CCR7+CD27+CD95- naive CD8+ T cells expressing CXCR3 (TNR3+). The clonotype comes from a human donor in good health. Some clones in this sample may be carry-over from other donors' samples.

Here the CDR3 reads CSAALAGGRGYEQYF. V usage is TRBV20-1 and J usage is TRBJ2-7; TCRdb calls TRBD2, which cannot be checked without DNA. This CDR3 has 15 residues. Germline-derived CDR1 and CDR2 are DFQATT and SNEGSKA (reference sequence).